The subject of this entry is one T cell receptor beta chain. A multiplex PCR was run with 60 Vbeta primers and 13 Jbeta primers. Repertoires were generated with immunoSEQ multiplex PCR, while TCRdb's copy carries only in-frame clones and drops some. The sample includes approximately 170,000 clones, roughly 88% of them seen just once. CDR1 is LNHDA and CDR2 is SQIVND in the germline V gene (reference sequence). The CDR3 has 15 residues. With 5 bases removed from V and 1 base from J, the gap between germline ends came to 11 bases. This record comes from a study of cytomegalovirus exposure and HLA in healthy donors.

The receptor was isolated from a boy aged 2-15 years in good health and CMV-seronegative. The sequenced sample was PBMCs. The J gene is TRBJ2-2, the V gene TRBV19, with TRBD2 as a possible D gene (6 bases). The CDR3 reads CASSRLAVNTGELFF. In DNA form, the CDR3 reads TGTGCCAGTAGTCGTTTAGCGGTGAACACCGGGGAGCTGTTTTTT.